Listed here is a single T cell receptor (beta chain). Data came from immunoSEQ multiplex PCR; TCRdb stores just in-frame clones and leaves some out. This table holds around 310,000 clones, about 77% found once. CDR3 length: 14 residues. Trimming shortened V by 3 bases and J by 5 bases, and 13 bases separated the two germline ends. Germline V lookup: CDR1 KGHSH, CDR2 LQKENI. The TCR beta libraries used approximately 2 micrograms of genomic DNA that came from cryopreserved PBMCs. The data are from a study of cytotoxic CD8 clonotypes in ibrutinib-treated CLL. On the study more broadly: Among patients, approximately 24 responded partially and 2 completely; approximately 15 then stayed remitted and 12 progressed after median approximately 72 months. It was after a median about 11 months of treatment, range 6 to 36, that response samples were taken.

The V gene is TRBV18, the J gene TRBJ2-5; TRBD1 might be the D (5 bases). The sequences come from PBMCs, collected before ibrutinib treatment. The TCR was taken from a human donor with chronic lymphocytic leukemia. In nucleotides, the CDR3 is TGTGCCAGCTCACCCCAGGGCAGGCGGGAGACCCAGTACTTC. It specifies CASSPQGRRETQYF.